This T cell receptor (beta chain) appears in the sequencing data of a study of blood T cell repertoires in COVID-19. TCRdb's copy holds only in-frame clones and misses some; the assay was immunoSEQ multiplex PCR. The table has around 60,000 clones, around 92% seen once. The CDR3 length is 16 residues. The V gene end was trimmed by 0 bases and the J gene end by 5 bases; junction bases not matched to a gene: 4. Per germline, CDR1 SGHTA and CDR2 FQGNSA. The specimen sequenced was peripheral blood. The receptor was derived from a man in his fifties or sixties with active COVID-19. The rearrangement links TRBV7-2 to TRBJ2-1; TRBD2 agrees at 10 bases. This CDR3 is CASSLAPSGGNNEQFF. The CDR3 DNA follows: TGTGCCAGCAGCTTAGCGCCTAGCGGGGGCAACAATGAGCAGTTCTTC.